This T cell receptor (beta chain) was identified during a study of cytomegalovirus exposure and HLA in healthy donors. Study findings and constraints: TCR beta V- and J-gene trimming, according to a later analysis, was linked to a missense DCLRE1C variant.

This CDR3 has 15 amino acids. V was cut by 5 bases and J by 7 bases, with 21 bases left in between. CDR1 MNHEY and CDR2 SMNVEV come from the germline V gene (reference sequence). Both 60 Vbeta primers and 13 Jbeta primers went into the PCR. Method: immunoSEQ multiplex PCR; TCRdb's copy keeps in-frame clones and lacks some. The table includes approximately 150,000 clones, over 70% detected once. Comment on this clone: Its antigen is as yet unknown. Other DNA sequences in the sample encode the same CDR3.

This chain connects TRBV27 to TRBJ2-7; D remains ambiguous. Source material: PBMCs. The source of this sequence is a woman in her thirties or forties in good health and CMV-seronegative. The CDR3 region has the DNA TGTGCCAGCAGTCCCACCCGAGTGCGGAACTATGAGCAGTACTTC. Translated: CASSPTRVRNYEQYF.